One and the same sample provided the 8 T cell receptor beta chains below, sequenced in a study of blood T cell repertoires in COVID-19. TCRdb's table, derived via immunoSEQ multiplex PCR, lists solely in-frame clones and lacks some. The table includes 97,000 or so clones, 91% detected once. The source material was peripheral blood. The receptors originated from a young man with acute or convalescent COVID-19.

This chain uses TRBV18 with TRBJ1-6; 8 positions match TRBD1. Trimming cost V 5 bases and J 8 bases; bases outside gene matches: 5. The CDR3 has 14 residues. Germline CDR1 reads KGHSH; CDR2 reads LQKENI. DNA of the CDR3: TGTGCCAGCTCAGAGGACAGGGAATATTCACCCCTCCACTTT. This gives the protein CASSEDREYSPLHF.

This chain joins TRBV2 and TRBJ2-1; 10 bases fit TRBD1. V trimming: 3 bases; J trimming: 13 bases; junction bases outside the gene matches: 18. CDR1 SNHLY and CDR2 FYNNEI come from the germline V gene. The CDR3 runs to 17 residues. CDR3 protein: CASSERGWGTGERLQFF. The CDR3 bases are TGTGCCAGCAGTGAGCGGGGCTGGGGGACAGGGGAAAGATTACAGTTCTTC.

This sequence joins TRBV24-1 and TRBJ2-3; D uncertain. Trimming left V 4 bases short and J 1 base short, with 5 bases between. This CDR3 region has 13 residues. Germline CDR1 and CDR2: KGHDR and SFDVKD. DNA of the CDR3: TGTGCCACCAGTGAGCAGGGCACAGATACGCAGTATTTT. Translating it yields CATSEQGTDTQYF.

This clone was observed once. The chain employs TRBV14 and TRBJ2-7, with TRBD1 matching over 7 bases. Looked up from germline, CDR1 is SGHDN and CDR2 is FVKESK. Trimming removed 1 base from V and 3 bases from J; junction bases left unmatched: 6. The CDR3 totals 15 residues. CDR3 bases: TGTGCCAGCAGCCAAGGGGACAGTGTTTTCTACGAGCAGTACTTC. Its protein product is CASSQGDSVFYEQYF.

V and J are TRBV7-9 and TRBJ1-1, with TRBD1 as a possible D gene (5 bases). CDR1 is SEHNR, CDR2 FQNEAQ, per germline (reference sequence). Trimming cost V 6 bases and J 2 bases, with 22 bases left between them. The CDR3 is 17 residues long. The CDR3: CASRPTGIQLTNTEAFF. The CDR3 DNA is TGTGCCAGCAGACCTACAGGCATACAATTAACCAACACTGAAGCTTTCTTT.

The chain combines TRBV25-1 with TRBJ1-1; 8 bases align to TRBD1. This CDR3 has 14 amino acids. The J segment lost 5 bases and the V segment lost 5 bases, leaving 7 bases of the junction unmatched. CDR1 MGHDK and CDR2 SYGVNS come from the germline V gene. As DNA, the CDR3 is TGTGCCAGCAGTTCCCCAGGGGGCAGGACTGAAGCTTTCTTT. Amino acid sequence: CASSSPGGRTEAFF.

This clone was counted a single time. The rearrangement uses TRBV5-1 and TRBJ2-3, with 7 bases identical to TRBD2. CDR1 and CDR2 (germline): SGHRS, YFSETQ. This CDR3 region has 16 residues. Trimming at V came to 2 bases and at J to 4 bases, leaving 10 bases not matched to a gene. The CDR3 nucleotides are TGCGCCAGCAGCTTACTGGGCGGGGGAGACTCAGATACGCAGTATTTT. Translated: CASSLLGGGDSDTQYF.

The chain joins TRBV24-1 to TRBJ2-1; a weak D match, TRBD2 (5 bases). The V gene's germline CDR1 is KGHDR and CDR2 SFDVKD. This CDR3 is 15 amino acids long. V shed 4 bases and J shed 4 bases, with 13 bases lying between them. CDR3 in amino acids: CATSDPMGAYNEQFF. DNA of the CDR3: TGTGCCACCAGTGACCCCATGGGAGCTTACAATGAGCAGTTCTTC.